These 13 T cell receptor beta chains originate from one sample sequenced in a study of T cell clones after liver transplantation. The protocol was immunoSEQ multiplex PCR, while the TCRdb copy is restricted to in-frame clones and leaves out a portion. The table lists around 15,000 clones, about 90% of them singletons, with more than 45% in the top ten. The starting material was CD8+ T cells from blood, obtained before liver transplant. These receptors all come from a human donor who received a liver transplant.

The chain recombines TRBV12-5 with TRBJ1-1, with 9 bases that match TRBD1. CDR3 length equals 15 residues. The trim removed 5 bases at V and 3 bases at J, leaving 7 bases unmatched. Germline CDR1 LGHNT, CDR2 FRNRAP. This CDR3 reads CASGIQQGAYTEAFF. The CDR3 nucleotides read TGTGCTAGTGGTATCCAACAGGGGGCGTACACTGAAGCTTTCTTT.

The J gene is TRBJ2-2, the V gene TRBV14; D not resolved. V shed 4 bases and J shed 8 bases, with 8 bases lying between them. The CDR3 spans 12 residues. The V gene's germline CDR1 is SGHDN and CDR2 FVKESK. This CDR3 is CASSLSEGELFF. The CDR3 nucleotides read TGTGCCAGCAGCCTCAGCGAAGGGGAGCTGTTTTTT.

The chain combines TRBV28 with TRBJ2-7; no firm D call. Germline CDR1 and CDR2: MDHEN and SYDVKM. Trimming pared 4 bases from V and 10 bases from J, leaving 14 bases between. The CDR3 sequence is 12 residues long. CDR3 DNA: TGTGCCAGCAGTTCCTCCTCTGGGGAACAGTACTTC. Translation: CASSSSSGEQYF.

Here the CDR3 reads CASSKVKGVTGELFF. The CDR3 nucleotides are TGTGCCAGCAGCAAAGTAAAGGGAGTCACCGGGGAGCTGTTTTTT. This chain uses TRBV21-1 with TRBJ2-2; TRBD2, as called in the table, went unchecked against the DNA. TRBV21-1 is assigned pseudogene status. CDR3 length: 15 amino acids.

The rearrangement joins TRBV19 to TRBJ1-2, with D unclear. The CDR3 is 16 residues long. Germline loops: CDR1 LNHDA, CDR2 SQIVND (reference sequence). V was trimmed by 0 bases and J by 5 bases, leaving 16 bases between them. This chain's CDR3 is CASSIDREFAAYGYTF. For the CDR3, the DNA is TGTGCCAGTAGTATAGATCGGGAGTTTGCCGCGTATGGCTACACCTTC.

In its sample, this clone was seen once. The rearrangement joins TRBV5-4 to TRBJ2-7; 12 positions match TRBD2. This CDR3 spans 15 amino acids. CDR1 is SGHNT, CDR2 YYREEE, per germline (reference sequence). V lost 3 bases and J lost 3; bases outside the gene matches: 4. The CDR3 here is CASSSTSGRGYEQYF. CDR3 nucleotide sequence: TGTGCCAGCAGCTCGACTAGCGGGAGAGGCTACGAGCAGTACTTC.

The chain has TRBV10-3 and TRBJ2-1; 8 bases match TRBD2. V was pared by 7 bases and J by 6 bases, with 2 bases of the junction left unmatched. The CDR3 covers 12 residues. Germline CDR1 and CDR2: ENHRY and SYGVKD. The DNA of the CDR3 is TGTGCCATCACTGGGACTAGCAATGAGCAGTTCTTC. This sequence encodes CAITGTSNEQFF.

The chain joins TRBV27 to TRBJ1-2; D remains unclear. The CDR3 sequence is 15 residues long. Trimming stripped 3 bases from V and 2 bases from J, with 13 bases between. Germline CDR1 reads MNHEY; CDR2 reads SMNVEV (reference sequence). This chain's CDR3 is CASSFSGGPNYGYTF. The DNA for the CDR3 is TGTGCCAGCAGTTTTTCTGGAGGGCCAAACTATGGCTACACCTTC.

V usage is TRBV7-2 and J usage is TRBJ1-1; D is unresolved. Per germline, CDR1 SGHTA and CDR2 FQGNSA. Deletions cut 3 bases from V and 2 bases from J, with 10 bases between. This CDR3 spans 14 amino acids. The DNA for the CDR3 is TGTGCCAGCAGCTTGGGATCCCAAAACACTGAAGCTTTCTTT. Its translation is CASSLGSQNTEAFF.

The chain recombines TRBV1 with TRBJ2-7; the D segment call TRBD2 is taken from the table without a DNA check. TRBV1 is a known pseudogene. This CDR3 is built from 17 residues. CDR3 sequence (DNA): TGCACCAGCAGCCAAGAGGCCGCGGGAGTCGGCCCCTACGAGCAGTACTTC. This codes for CTSSQEAAGVGPYEQYF.

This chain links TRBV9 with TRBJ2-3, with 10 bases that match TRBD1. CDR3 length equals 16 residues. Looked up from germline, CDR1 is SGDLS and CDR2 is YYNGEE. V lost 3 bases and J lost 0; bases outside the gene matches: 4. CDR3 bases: TGTGCCAGCAGCGGGAGGGACAGGGGCAGCACAGATACGCAGTATTTT. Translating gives CASSGRDRGSTDTQYF. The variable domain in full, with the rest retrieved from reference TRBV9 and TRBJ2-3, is DSGVTQTPKHLITATGQRVTLRCSPRSGDLSVYWYQQSLDQGLQFLIQYYNGEERAKGNILERFSAQQFPDLHSELNLSSLELGDSALYFCASSGRDRGSTDTQYFGPGTRLTVL.

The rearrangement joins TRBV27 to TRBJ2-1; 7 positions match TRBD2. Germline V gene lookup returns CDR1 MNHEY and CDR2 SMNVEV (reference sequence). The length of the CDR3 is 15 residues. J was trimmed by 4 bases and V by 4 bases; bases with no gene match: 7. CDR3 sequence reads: CASSSPGRGYNEQFF. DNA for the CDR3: TGTGCCAGCAGTTCACCGGGGAGGGGTTACAATGAGCAGTTCTTC.

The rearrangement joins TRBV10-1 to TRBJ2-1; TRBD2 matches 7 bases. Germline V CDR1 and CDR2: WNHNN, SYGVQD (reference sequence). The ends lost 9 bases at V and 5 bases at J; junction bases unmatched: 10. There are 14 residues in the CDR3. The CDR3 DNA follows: TGCGCCAGTTCTAGCGGAGCCGAAGACAATGAGCAGTTCTTC. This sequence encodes CASSSGAEDNEQFF.